This TCR beta chain was identified during a study of OX40 agonist ivuxolimab in advanced cancers. On the study more broadly: People in dose escalation had one of these cancers: hepatocellular carcinoma, melanoma, renal cell or head and neck cancer. The study, taken as a whole, reports: Individuals who were partial responders at 0.1-3.0 mg/kg had clonal expansion that ranked among the lowest. Low levels of normalized T-cell clonal expansion also appeared in some nonresponders.

Note on this clone: Its antigen is undetermined.

Patients were excluded for autoimmune disease history or systemic immunosuppression. The table came from immunoSEQ multiplex PCR; TCRdb's copy has only in-frame clones and leaves some out. Of approximately 61,000 clones listed, about 89% are singletons. Material: CD4+ or CD8+ T cells sorted from blood, obtained in a trial of the OX40 agonist ivuxolimab. The clonotype was recovered from an adult with an advanced solid tumor such as melanoma, head and neck, liver or kidney cancer.

CDR3: CASSLGTGSTYEQYF. The CDR3 DNA sequence: TGTGCCAGCAGCCTCGGGACAGGTTCGACCTACGAGCAGTACTTC. This chain uses TRBV5-4 with TRBJ2-5; 8 bases fit TRBD1. The DNA end is a closer match to TRBJ2-7, so the J assignment may be wrong. Germline CDR1 is SGHNT and CDR2 is YYREEE (reference sequence). CDR3 size: 15 residues.